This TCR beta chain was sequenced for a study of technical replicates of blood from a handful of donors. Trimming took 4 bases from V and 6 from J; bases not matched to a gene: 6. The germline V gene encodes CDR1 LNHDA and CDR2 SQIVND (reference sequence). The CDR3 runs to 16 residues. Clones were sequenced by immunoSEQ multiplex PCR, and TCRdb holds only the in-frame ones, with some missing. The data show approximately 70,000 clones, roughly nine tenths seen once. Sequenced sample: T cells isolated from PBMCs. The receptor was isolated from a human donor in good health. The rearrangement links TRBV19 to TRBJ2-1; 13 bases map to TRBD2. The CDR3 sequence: CASSKKLAGGGNEQFF. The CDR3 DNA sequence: TGTGCCAGTAGTAAAAAACTAGCGGGAGGGGGCAATGAGCAGTTCTTC. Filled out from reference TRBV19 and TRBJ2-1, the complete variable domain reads DGGITQSPKYLFRKEGQNVTLSCEQNLNHDAMYWYRQDPGQGLRLIYYSQIVNDFQKGDIAEGYSVSREKKESFPLTVTSAQKNPTAFYLCASSKKLAGGGNEQFFGPGTRLTVL.